This T cell receptor (beta chain) was sequenced during a study of T cells in Graves' hyperthyroidism and ophthalmopathy. The CDR3 totals 12 residues. CDR1 and CDR2 (germline): SQVTM, ANQGSEA. V was cut by 6 bases and J by 4 bases, with 12 bases left in between. There are many counts of this clonotype. Regions amplified from RNA transcripts were the TCR beta CDR3 regions. Carried out on the TCR CDR3, a first-round RT-PCR used the HTBI primer set. Each CDR3 protein gets one entry after TCRdb re-called the multiplex PCR reads with MiXCR. The sample carries 550,000 to 600,000 distinct CDR3 sequences, about a sixth recorded once.

This clonotype was obtained from a woman between 18 and 30 years old with Graves' hyperthyroidism. V usage is TRBV29-1 and J usage is TRBJ1-2; D is possibly TRBD1 (6 bases). Sequencing used blood. DNA of the CDR3: TGCAGCGTACAGGGATCCGGCTATGGCTACACCTTC. It is translated as CSVQGSGYGYTF.